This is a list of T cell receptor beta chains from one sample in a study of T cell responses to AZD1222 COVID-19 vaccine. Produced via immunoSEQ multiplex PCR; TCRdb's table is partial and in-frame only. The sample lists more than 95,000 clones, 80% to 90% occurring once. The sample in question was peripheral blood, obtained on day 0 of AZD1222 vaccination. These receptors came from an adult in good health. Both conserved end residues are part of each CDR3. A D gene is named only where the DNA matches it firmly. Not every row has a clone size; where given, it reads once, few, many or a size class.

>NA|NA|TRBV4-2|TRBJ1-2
CASSQASGSGGYTF
TGTGCCAGCAGCCAAGCGTCCGGGTCGGGAGGCTACACCTTC
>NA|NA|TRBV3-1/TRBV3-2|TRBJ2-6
CASSQRDYGGANVLTF
TGTGCCAGCAGCCAACGTGATTATGGTGGGGCCAACGTCCTGACTTTC
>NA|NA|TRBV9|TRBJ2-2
CASKKGDGNTGELFF
TGTGCCAGCAAGAAGGGGGACGGGAACACCGGGGAGCTGTTTTTT
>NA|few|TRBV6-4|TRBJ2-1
CASSDLATSSYNEQFF
TGTGCCAGCAGTGATCTAGCTACAAGCTCCTACAATGAGCAGTTCTTC
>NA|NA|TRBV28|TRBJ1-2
CASSLPVGIYTF
TGTGCCAGCAGTCTCCCCGTGGGGATCTACACCTTC
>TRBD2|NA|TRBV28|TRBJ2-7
CASRGGGISYEQYF
TGTGCCAGCAGAGGCGGGGGGATCTCCTACGAGCAGTACTTC
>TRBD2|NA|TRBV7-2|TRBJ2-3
CASSTGTSGPTDTQYF
TGTGCCAGCAGCACCGGGACTAGCGGACCCACAGATACGCAGTATTTT
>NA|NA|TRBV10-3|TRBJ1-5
CAISEWVYSNQPQHF
TGTGCCATCAGTGAGTGGGTTTATAGCAATCAGCCCCAGCATTTT
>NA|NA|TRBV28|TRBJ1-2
CASSLVQEFLGTPNYGYTF
TGTGCCAGCAGTTTGGTACAGGAGTTTTTGGGCACTCCTAACTATGGCTACACCTTC
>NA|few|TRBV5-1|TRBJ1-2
CASSRHNTQTVFPANYGYTF
TGCGCCAGCAGCCGACACAACACCCAAACCGTTTTCCCAGCTAACTATGGCTACACCTTC
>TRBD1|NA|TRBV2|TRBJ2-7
CAMDRGLQTNEQYF
TGTGCCATGGATAGGGGGCTACAGACCAACGAGCAGTACTTC
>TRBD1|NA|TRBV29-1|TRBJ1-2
CSVDRGNGYTF
TGCAGCGTCGACAGGGGAAATGGCTACACCTTC
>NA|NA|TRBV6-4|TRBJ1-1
CASSEQGRTEAFF
TGTGCCAGCAGCGAACAGGGTCGTACTGAAGCTTTCTTT
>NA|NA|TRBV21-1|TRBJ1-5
CASSAPGYPPSQPQHF
TGTGCCAGCAGCGCACCAGGGTACCCCCCAAGTCAGCCCCAGCATTTT
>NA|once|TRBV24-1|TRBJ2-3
CATRAGWLQDFTDTQYF
TGTGCCACCAGGGCCGGGTGGCTACAAGACTTCACAGATACGCAGTATTTT
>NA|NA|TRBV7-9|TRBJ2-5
CASSARANAGLQETQYF
TGTGCCAGCAGCGCCCGGGCTAATGCGGGACTTCAAGAGACCCAGTACTTC
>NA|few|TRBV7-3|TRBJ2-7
CASSPRADSYEQYF
TGTGCCAGCAGCCCAAGGGCGGACTCCTACGAGCAGTACTTC
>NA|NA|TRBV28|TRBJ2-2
CASSLDTGELFF
TGTGCCAGCAGTCTTGACACCGGGGAGCTGTTTTTT
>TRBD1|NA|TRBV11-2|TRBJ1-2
CASSLGGQGNYGYTF
TGTGCCAGCAGCTTAGGGGGACAGGGCAACTATGGCTACACCTTC
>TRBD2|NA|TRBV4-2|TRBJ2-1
CASSPRISAGGLGDEQFF
TGTGCCAGCAGCCCCCGTATCTCCGCGGGAGGTCTGGGCGATGAGCAGTTCTTC
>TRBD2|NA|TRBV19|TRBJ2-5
CASSIQRGEETQYF
TGTGCCAGTAGTATTCAGCGGGGAGAAGAGACCCAGTACTTC
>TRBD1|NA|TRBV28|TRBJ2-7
CASTNSGQGYEQYF
TGTGCCAGCACCAACTCCGGACAGGGCTACGAGCAGTACTTC
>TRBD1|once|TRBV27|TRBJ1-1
CASSKGDRGSTEAFF
TGTGCCAGCAGTAAGGGGGACAGGGGATCCACTGAAGCTTTCTTT